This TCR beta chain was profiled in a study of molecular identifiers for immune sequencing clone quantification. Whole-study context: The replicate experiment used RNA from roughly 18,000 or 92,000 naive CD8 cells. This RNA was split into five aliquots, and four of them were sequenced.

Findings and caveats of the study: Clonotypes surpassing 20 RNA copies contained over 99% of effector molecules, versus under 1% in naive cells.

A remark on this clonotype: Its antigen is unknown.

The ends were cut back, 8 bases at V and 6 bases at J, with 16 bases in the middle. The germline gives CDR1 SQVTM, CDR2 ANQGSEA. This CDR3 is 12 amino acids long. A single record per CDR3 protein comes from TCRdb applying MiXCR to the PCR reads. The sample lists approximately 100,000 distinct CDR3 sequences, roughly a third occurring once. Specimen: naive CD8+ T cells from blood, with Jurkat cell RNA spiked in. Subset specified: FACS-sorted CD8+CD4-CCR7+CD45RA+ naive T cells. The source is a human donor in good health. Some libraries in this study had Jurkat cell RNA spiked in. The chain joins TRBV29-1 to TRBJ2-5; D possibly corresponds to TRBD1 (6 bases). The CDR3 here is CSLQGADQTQYF. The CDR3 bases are TGCAGCCTACAGGGTGCGGACCAGACCCAGTACTTC. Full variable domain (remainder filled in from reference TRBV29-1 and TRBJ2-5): SAVISQKPSRDICQRGTSLTIQCQVDSQVTMMFWYRQQPGQSLTLIATANQGSEATYESGFVIDKFPISRPNLTFSTLTVSNMSPEDSSIYLCSLQGADQTQYFGPGTRLLVL.